This T cell receptor (beta chain) derives from a study of blood T cells in healthy people across ages. Then a second PCR, running roughly 7 to 11 cycles, was carried out with a sample-barcoded 5' primer and a J-beta primer mix. The template-switch adaptor was a 5' adaptor with 12 random nucleotides. It tagged each cDNA molecule. TCRdb processed the 5' RACE reads anew with MiXCR; each CDR3 protein has one entry. The sample records more than 800,000 distinct CDR3 sequences, less than 35% being singletons. V dropped 3 bases and J dropped 2; count of bases not matched to a gene: 5. The CDR3 extends over 16 amino acids. Per germline, CDR1 KGHDR and CDR2 SFDVKD. Collection of approximately 9.3 milliliters of peripheral blood was performed for each donor. The table lists this clonotype with many counts.

The source of this sequence is a woman at least 80 years old in good health. Sequencing input: blood. The V gene is TRBV24-1, the J gene TRBJ2-3, with 9 bases aligning to TRBD1. CDR3 region: CATSDRGQGFTDTQYF. CDR3 bases: TGTGCCACCAGTGATAGGGGACAGGGTTTCACAGATACGCAGTATTTT.